Below are 32 T cell receptor beta chains sequenced from a single sample in a study of a mutant IDH1 vaccine in newly diagnosed glioma. TCRdb keeps only in-frame clones here, not all; method: immunoSEQ multiplex PCR. The data hold about 26,000 clones, with over 65% observed a single time. The sample's time point: week 35, safety follow-up. Each dose of the vaccine consisted of 300 ug of mutant IDH1 20-mer peptide, with topical imiquimod. The antigens these receptors bind are not known. The source material was PBMCs, sampled from a glioma patient whose treatment included an IDH1 peptide vaccine. These receptors were collected from a man aged 25-40 years with glioma.

The V call is TRBV29-1, the J call TRBJ2-3, with TRBD2 matching 9 bases. Trimming at V came to 7 bases and at J to 4 bases, leaving 9 bases not matched to a gene. CDR3 length: 14 amino acids. From germline, CDR1 is SQVTM and CDR2 ANQGSEA. The CDR3, as DNA: TGCAGCGCCCGGGGACTAGCTAGGGCAGATACGCAGTATTTT. Amino acid sequence: CSARGLARADTQYF.

The chain links TRBV5-4 to TRBJ2-7; weak D call: TRBD2 (5 bases). The V and J ends lost 4 bases and 5 bases respectively, with 19 bases between them. The CDR3 has 15 amino acids. The germline V gene encodes CDR1 SGHNT and CDR2 YYREEE (reference sequence). DNA of the CDR3: TGTGCCAGCAGCCAAGGACTTCTCCCGAGGGACGAGCAGTACTTC. Protein: CASSQGLLPRDEQYF.

The chain has TRBV28 and TRBJ1-2; possible D gene TRBD1, 5 bases. Trimming removed 10 bases from V and 5 bases from J, with 14 bases in between. The germline V gene has CDR1 MDHEN and CDR2 SYDVKM. The CDR3 sequence is 12 residues long. The CDR3 sequence is CATSRGSYGYTF. DNA of the CDR3: TGTGCCACCTCAAGGGGATCTTATGGCTACACCTTC.

The J gene is TRBJ2-2, the V gene TRBV28; 9 bases match TRBD1. CDR3 size: 15 residues. In germline, CDR1 is MDHEN, CDR2 SYDVKM. V dropped 6 bases and J dropped 4; count of bases not matched to a gene: 6. CDR3 coding DNA: TGTGCCAGCAGGGAGACAGGGGGTTTCACCGGGGAGCTGTTTTTT. Protein: CASRETGGFTGELFF.

This clone is a singleton in its sample. The V call is TRBV27, the J call TRBJ1-2; D gene uncertain. Trimming took 10 bases from V and 0 from J, leaving 12 bases between them. CDR1 is MNHEY, CDR2 SMNVEV, per germline (reference sequence). CDR3 length: 13 amino acids. CDR3 sequence reads: CATRNAANYGYTF. CDR3 DNA: TGTGCCACCCGTAACGCCGCTAACTATGGCTACACCTTC.

This clone came up a few times. The chain uses TRBV9 and TRBJ1-1; weak D call: TRBD1 (6 bases). V was cut by 4 bases and J by 0 bases, with 10 bases left in between. The CDR3 covers 14 residues. The germline CDR1 and CDR2 sequences are SGDLS and YYNGEE. The CDR3 DNA reads as TGTGCCAGCAGCTCCCGGGGGCTGAACACTGAAGCTTTCTTT. Amino acids: CASSSRGLNTEAFF.

The V gene is TRBV29-1, the J gene TRBJ2-5, with a weak D call TRBD2 (5 bases). The CDR3 is 12 residues long. Per the germline V gene, CDR1 is SQVTM and CDR2 is ANQGSEA. V shed 3 bases and J shed 5 bases, with 10 bases lying between them. CDR3 in amino acids: CSVEELEETQYF. The CDR3 region has the DNA TGCAGCGTTGAGGAACTAGAGGAGACCCAGTACTTC. Combining the CDR3 with reference TRBV29-1 and TRBJ2-5 gives the whole variable domain SAVISQKPSRDICQRGTSLTIQCQVDSQVTMMFWYRQQPGQSLTLIATANQGSEATYESGFVIDKFPISRPNLTFSTLTVSNMSPEDSSIYLCSVEELEETQYFGPGTRLLVL.

V is TRBV10-3 and J is TRBJ2-1, with 10 bases aligning to TRBD1. The V and J ends lost 7 bases and 9 bases, in that order; junction bases with no gene match: 6. From germline, CDR1 is ENHRY and CDR2 SYGVKD. The CDR3 is 13 amino acids. CDR3 bases: TGTGCCATCAAGGCGGGACAGGGGTCTGAGCAGTTCTTC. It is translated as CAIKAGQGSEQFF.

The V gene is TRBV6-5, the J gene TRBJ2-7; 8 bases map to TRBD2. The CDR3 contains 16 residues. From germline, CDR1 is MNHEY and CDR2 SVGAGI. The V gene end was trimmed by 2 bases and the J gene end by 1 base; junction bases not matched to a gene: 7. The CDR3, as DNA: TGTGCCAGCAGTTACCACTCGGGAGGGAATTCCTACGAGCAGTACTTC. The encoded protein is CASSYHSGGNSYEQYF.

This clone was seen once. The chain is built from TRBV11-2 and TRBJ2-5; 10 bases are shared with TRBD2. CDR3 size: 15 residues. V was clipped by 4 bases and J by 5 bases; unmatched bases: 7. The V gene's germline CDR1 is SGHAT and CDR2 FQNNGV. CDR3 amino acids: CASSYLSGGAETQYF. The CDR3 DNA follows: TGTGCCAGCAGCTATCTCAGCGGGGGGGCCGAGACCCAGTACTTC.

This clone was detected only a few times. The chain uses TRBV4-3 and TRBJ1-1; no firm D call. The germline V and J ends were trimmed by 2 bases and 2 bases, with 6 bases remaining between them. Germline loops: CDR1 LGHNA, CDR2 YSLEER. This CDR3 comprises 13 residues. In nucleotides, the CDR3 is TGCGCCAGCAGCCAATTCTCCAACACTGAAGCTTTCTTT. Translated, it gives CASSQFSNTEAFF.

V is TRBV6-1 and J is TRBJ1-6, with TRBD1 matching over 8 bases. The trim removed 8 bases at V and 5 bases at J, leaving 5 bases unmatched. From germline, CDR1 is MNHNS and CDR2 SASEGT. The CDR3 contains 14 residues. Written as DNA, the CDR3 is TGTGCCAGCTCGGACAGGGAGGATAATTCACCCCTCCACTTT. It encodes CASSDREDNSPLHF.

This clone came up a few times. The rearrangement uses TRBV6-4 and TRBJ1-2, with 8 bases matching TRBD1. Germline CDR1 is MRHNA and CDR2 is SNTAGT. The junction had 7 bases not matched to a gene; V was cut back by 3 bases and J by 4 bases. This CDR3 is 15 amino acids long. The CDR3 here is CASSETGAGSYGYTF. CDR3 nucleotide sequence: TGTGCCAGCAGTGAGACAGGGGCGGGCAGCTATGGCTACACCTTC.

This clone was seen a handful of times. The chain combines TRBV5-4 with TRBJ2-7, with 8 bases fitting TRBD1. V trimming: 0 bases; J trimming: 7 bases; junction bases outside the gene matches: 6. Germline assignment: CDR1 SGHNT and CDR2 YYREEE (reference sequence). There are 14 residues in the CDR3. The CDR3 DNA reads TGTGCCAGCAGCTTGGGGCAGGGGGCGCCGGAGCAGTACTTC. Amino acid sequence: CASSLGQGAPEQYF.

The gene calls are TRBV30 and TRBJ1-1; D perhaps matches TRBD1 (5 bases). The CDR3 sequence is 15 residues long. Trimming removed 1 base from V and 3 bases from J, with 15 bases in between. The germline V gene has CDR1 GTSNPN and CDR2 SVGIG (reference sequence). The CDR3 loop is CAWSGAREADTEAFF. For the CDR3, the DNA is TGTGCCTGGAGTGGGGCCAGGGAGGCGGACACTGAAGCTTTCTTT.

V is TRBV30 and J is TRBJ2-1; D ambiguous. The V end lost 1 base, the J end lost 4 bases, and 11 bases lay between the germline ends. The CDR3 totals 14 residues. Germline values: CDR1 GTSNPN, CDR2 SVGIG (reference sequence). CDR3 loop: CAWSEGIQYNEQFF. For the CDR3, the DNA is TGTGCCTGGAGTGAAGGTATTCAATACAATGAGCAGTTCTTC.

The gene calls are TRBV27 and TRBJ2-7; TRBD1 is a possible D gene (6 bases). The CDR3 is 13 residues long. The germline CDR1 and CDR2 sequences are MNHEY and SMNVEV (reference sequence). The V end was cut by 2 bases, the J end by 9 bases, with 14 bases between. CDR3 residues: CASSLTGQGGQYF. CDR3 DNA: TGTGCCAGCAGTTTAACAGGGCAAGGCGGGCAGTACTTC.

The J gene is TRBJ1-2, the V gene TRBV6-1; D unresolved. CDR3 length equals 14 residues. Germline CDR1 MNHNS, CDR2 SASEGT. Trimming stripped 8 bases from V and 8 bases from J, with 21 bases between. CDR3 sequence: CASQQQEGISGYTF. The CDR3 nucleotides are TGTGCCAGCCAACAACAAGAGGGAATCTCGGGCTACACCTTC.

This chain joins TRBV19 and TRBJ1-5; 8 nucleotides match TRBD1. V was clipped by 7 bases and J by 6 bases; unmatched bases: 11. The CDR3 totals 15 residues. Germline CDR1 reads LNHDA; CDR2 reads SQIVND (reference sequence). CDR3 in DNA: TGTGCCAGTACCCCCGCGGGCACAGGGGGTCAGCCCCAGCATTTT. This codes for CASTPAGTGGQPQHF.

J is TRBJ1-5 and V is TRBV19, with D possibly being TRBD1 (6 bases). The CDR3 contains 14 residues. Germline V lookup: CDR1 LNHDA, CDR2 SQIVND (reference sequence). The V and J ends lost 4 bases and 4 bases respectively, with 11 bases between them. The CDR3 here is CASSSGGRNQPQHF. The CDR3, as DNA: TGTGCCAGTAGTAGCGGGGGGCGGAATCAGCCCCAGCATTTT.

The chain combines TRBV7-9 with TRBJ1-4, with D possibly being TRBD1 (6 bases). Germline CDR1 is SEHNR and CDR2 is FQNEAQ (reference sequence). This CDR3 has 16 residues. Trimming took 0 bases from V and 5 from J, leaving 13 bases between them. For the CDR3, the DNA is TGTGCCAGCAGCTTAGCCGAGACAGGTTTAAATGAAAAACTGTTTTTT. Its protein product is CASSLAETGLNEKLFF.

The V gene is TRBV2, the J gene TRBJ1-4, with 10 bases lining up with TRBD1. Trimming removed 5 bases from V and 3 bases from J; junction bases left unmatched: 6. Germline CDR1 and CDR2: SNHLY and FYNNEI. CDR3 length: 16 amino acids. The CDR3 region has the DNA TGTGCCAGCAGTCGCGACAGGGGGCAGGCTAATGAAAAACTGTTTTTT. This gives the protein CASSRDRGQANEKLFF.

The V gene is TRBV30, the J gene TRBJ1-4, with TRBD1 as a possible D gene (5 bases). The CDR3 has 17 residues. V was clipped by 2 bases and J by 1 base, with 17 bases between them. The V gene's germline CDR1 is GTSNPN and CDR2 SVGIG (reference sequence). The CDR3 DNA follows: TGTGCCTGGAGTCAACCTCATGACAGCCGAACTAATGAAAAACTGTTTTTT. It specifies CAWSQPHDSRTNEKLFF.

The chain couples TRBV28 to TRBJ1-5, with 7 bases fitting TRBD1. Germline CDR1 MDHEN, CDR2 SYDVKM. This CDR3 is 14 amino acids long. With 6 bases clipped from V and 4 bases from J, the junction kept 6 bases outside the gene matches. CDR3 DNA sequence: TGTGCCAGCAGCCTGACAGGGAATAATCAGCCCCAGCATTTT. Translation gives CASSLTGNNQPQHF. Supplemented by reference TRBV28 and TRBJ1-5, the full variable domain reads DVKVTQSSRYLVKRTGEKVFLECVQDMDHENMFWYRQDPGLGLRLIYFSYDVKMKEKGDIPEGYSVSREKKERFSLILESASTNQTSMYLCASSLTGNNQPQHFGDGTRLSIL.

The chain couples TRBV5-6 to TRBJ2-2; 7 positions match TRBD1. The ends lost 4 bases at V and 4 bases at J; junction bases unmatched: 4. This CDR3 region has 14 residues. Germline assignment: CDR1 SGHDT and CDR2 YYEEEE. The CDR3 loop is CASSPGQTTGELFF. CDR3 sequence (DNA): TGTGCCAGCAGCCCGGGACAGACCACCGGGGAGCTGTTTTTT. Together with reference TRBV5-6 and TRBJ2-2, the CDR3 gives the full variable domain: DAGVTQSPTHLIKTRGQQVTLRCSPKSGHDTVSWYQQALGQGPQFIFQYYEEEERQRGNFPDRFSGHQFPNYSSELNVNALLLGDSALYLCASSPGQTTGELFFGEGSRLTVL.

J is TRBJ2-1 and V is TRBV5-5; TRBD1 or TRBD2 may be the D gene (5 bases each). Germline V gives CDR1 SGHKS, CDR2 YYEKEE (reference sequence). The CDR3 is made up of 13 amino acids. Trimming stripped 0 bases from V and 6 bases from J, with 7 bases between. CDR3 in amino acids: CASSLGGTNEQFF. CDR3 sequence (DNA): TGTGCCAGCAGCTTGGGGGGGACCAATGAGCAGTTCTTC.

The CDR3 DNA reads TGTGCCAGCGGCTTTAGGGGGCTCCACGGGTACGAGCAGTACTTC. Its protein is CASGFRGLHGYEQYF. The chain links TRBV14 to TRBJ2-7; TRBD1 aligns across 7 bases. V lost 8 bases and J lost 4; bases outside the gene matches: 14. The CDR3 covers 15 residues. CDR1 SGHDN and CDR2 FVKESK come from the germline V gene.

The rearrangement links TRBV7-9 to TRBJ2-5; either TRBD1 or TRBD2 may fit D (5 bases each). The germline V and J ends were trimmed by 4 bases and 4 bases, with 16 bases remaining between them. Germline V CDR1 and CDR2: SEHNR, FQNEAQ (reference sequence). This CDR3 is 15 amino acids long. In DNA form, the CDR3 reads TGTGCCAGCAGCTCCCGGGACGCTGTGGTAGAGACCCAGTACTTC. The encoded protein is CASSSRDAVVETQYF.

The chain joins TRBV6-5 to TRBJ1-6; TRBD1 aligns across 7 bases. Germline trimming cut 6 bases from V and 9 bases from J; bases unmatched to any gene: 11. Germline CDR1 MNHEY, CDR2 SVGAGI. The CDR3 contains 15 residues. This CDR3 reads CASSPSGNRGSPLHF. CDR3 DNA sequence: TGTGCCAGCAGCCCCTCTGGGAACAGGGGTTCACCCCTCCACTTT.

This clone has a single count. The genes are TRBV4-1 and TRBJ1-1; a possible D gene is TRBD1 (5 bases). V gave up 2 bases and J gave up 3 bases, with 22 bases separating them. Germline-derived CDR1 and CDR2 are MGHRA and YSYEKL. The CDR3 length is 18 residues. In nucleotides, the CDR3 is TGCGCCAGCAGCCAATGGTTAACAGCAACACCGGGGGACACTGAAGCTTTCTTT. Translation: CASSQWLTATPGDTEAFF.

The gene calls are TRBV5-1 and TRBJ2-2, with 8 bases aligning to TRBD1. J was trimmed by 0 bases and V by 4 bases; bases with no gene match: 11. The CDR3 sequence is 18 residues long. Germline loops: CDR1 SGHRS, CDR2 YFSETQ. CDR3 amino acids: CASSVTDRGSANTGELFF. CDR3 nucleotide sequence: TGCGCCAGCAGCGTGACCGACAGGGGATCGGCGAACACCGGGGAGCTGTTTTTT. The whole variable domain, remainder taken from reference TRBV5-1 and TRBJ2-2, is KAGVTQTPRYLIKTRGQQVTLSCSPISGHRSVSWYQQTPGQGLQFLFEYFSETQRNKGNFPGRFSGRQFSNSRSEMNVSTLELGDSALYLCASSVTDRGSANTGELFFGEGSRLTVL.

By share of the sample, this clone is medium-sized (0.01 to 0.1%). The J gene is TRBJ2-3, the V gene TRBV19, with 9 bases identical to TRBD2. Germline-derived CDR1 and CDR2 are LNHDA and SQIVND (reference sequence). With V trimmed by 7 bases and J by 5 bases, 7 bases remained unmatched. CDR3 length: 14 amino acids. Here the CDR3 DNA reads TGTGCCAGTAATAGCGGGAGAGGTGGAGATACGCAGTATTTT. It translates to CASNSGRGGDTQYF.